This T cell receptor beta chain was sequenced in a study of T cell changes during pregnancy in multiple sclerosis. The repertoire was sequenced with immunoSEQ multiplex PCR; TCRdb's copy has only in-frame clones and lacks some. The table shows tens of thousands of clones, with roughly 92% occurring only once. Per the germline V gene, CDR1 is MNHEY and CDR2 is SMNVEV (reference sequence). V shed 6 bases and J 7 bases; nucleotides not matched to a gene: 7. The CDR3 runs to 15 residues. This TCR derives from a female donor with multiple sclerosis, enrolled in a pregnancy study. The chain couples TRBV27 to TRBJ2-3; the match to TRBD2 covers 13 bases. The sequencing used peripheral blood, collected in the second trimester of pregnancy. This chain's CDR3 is CASSPTSGRGNTQYF. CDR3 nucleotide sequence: TGTGCCAGCAGCCCTACTAGCGGGAGGGGAAATACGCAGTATTTT.